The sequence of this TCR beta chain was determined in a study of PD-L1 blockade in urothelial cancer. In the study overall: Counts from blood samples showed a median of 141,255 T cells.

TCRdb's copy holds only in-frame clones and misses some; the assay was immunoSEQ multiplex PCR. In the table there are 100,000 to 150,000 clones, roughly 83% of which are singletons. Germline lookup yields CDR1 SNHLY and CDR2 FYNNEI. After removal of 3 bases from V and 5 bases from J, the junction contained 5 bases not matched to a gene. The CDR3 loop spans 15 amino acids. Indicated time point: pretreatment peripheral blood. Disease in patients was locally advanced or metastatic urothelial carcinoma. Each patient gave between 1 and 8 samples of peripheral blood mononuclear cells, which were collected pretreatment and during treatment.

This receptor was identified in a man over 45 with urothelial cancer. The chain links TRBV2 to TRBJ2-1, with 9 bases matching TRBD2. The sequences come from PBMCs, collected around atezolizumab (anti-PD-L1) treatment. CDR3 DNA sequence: TGTGCCAGCAGTGAGGGTAGCGGGAGCGACAATGAGCAGTTCTTC. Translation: CASSEGSGSDNEQFF. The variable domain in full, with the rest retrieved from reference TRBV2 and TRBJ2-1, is EPEVTQTPSHQVTQMGQEVILRCVPISNHLYFYWYRQILGQKVEFLVSFYNNEISEKSEIFDDQFSVERPDGSNFTLKIRSTKLEDSAMYFCASSEGSGSDNEQFFGPGTRLTVL.